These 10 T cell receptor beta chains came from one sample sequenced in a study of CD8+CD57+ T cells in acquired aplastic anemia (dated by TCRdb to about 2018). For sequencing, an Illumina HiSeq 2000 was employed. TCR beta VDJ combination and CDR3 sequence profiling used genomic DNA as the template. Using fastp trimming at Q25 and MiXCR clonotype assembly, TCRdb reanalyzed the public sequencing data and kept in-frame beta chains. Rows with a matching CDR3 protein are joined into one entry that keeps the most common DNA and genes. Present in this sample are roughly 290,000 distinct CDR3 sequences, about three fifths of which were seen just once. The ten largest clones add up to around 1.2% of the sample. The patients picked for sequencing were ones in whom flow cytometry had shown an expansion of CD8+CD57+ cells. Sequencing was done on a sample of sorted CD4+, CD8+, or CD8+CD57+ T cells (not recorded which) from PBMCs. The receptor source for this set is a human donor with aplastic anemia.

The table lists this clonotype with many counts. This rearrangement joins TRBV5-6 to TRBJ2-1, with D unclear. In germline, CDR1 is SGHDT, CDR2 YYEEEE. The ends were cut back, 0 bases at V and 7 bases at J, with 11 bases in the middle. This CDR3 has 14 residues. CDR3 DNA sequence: TGTGCCAGCAGCTTGGCCCGAAGTTGGAATGAGCAGTTCTTC. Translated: CASSLARSWNEQFF.

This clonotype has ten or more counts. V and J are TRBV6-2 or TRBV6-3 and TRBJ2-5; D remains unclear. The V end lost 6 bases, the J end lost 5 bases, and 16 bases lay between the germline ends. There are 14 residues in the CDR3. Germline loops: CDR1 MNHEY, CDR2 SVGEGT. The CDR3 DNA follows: TGTGCCAGCAGCCGATCCCCAACCCCCGAGACCCAGTACTTC. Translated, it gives CASSRSPTPETQYF.

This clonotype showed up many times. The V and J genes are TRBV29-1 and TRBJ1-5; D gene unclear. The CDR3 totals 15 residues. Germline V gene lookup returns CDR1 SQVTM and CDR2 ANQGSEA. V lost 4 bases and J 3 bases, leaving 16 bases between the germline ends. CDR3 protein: CSVALLAGNNQPQHF. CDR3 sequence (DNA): TGCAGCGTTGCACTGCTGGCAGGCAACAATCAGCCCCAGCATTTT.

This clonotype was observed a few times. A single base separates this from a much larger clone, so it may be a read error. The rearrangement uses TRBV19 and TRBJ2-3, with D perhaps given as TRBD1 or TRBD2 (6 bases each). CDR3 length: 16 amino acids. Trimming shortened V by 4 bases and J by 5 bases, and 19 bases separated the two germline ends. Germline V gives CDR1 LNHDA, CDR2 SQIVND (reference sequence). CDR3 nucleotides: TGTGCCAGTAGTACAGATATAGGGGGGCTGGGAGATACGCAGTATTTT. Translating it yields CASSTDIGGLGDTQYF.

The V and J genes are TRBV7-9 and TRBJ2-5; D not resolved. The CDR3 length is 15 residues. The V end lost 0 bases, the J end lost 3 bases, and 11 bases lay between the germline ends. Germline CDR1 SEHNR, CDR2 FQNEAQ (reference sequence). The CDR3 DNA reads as TGTGCCAGCAGCTTAGCGTTGTTTAGAGAAGAGACCCAGTACTTC. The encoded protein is CASSLALFREETQYF.

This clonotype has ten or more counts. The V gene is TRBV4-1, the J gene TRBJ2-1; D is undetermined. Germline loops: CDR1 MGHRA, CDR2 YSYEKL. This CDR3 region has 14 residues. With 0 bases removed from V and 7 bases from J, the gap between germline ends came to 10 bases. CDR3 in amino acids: CASSQDPYLNEQFF. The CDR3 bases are TGCGCCAGCAGCCAAGACCCCTACCTAAATGAGCAGTTCTTC.

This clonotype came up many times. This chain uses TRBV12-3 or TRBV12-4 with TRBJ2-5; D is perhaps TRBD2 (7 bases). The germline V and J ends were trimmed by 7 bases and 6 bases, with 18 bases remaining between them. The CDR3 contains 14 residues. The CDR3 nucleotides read TGTGCCAGCACCCTATCGGGGGGCGCAAAGACCCAGTACTTC. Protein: CASTLSGGAKTQYF.

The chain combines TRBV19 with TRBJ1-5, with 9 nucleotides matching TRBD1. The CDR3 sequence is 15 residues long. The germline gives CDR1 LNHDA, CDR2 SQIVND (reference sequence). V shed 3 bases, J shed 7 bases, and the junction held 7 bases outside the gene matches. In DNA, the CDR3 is TGTGCCAGTAGTATTCGGACAGGGGAAGGGCAGCCCCAGCATTTT. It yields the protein CASSIRTGEGQPQHF. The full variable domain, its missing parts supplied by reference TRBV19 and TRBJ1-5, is DGGITQSPKYLFRKEGQNVTLSCEQNLNHDAMYWYRQDPGQGLRLIYYSQIVNDFQKGDIAEGYSVSREKKESFPLTVTSAQKNPTAFYLCASSIRTGEGQPQHFGDGTRLSIL.

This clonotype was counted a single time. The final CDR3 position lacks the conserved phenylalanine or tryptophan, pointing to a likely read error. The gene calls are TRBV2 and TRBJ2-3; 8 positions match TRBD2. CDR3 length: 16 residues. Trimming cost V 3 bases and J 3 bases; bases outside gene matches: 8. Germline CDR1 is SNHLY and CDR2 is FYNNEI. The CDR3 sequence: CASSEGGGGITDTQYL. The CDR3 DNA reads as TGTGCCAGCAGTGAGGGTGGCGGGGGGATAACAGATACGCAGTATCTT.

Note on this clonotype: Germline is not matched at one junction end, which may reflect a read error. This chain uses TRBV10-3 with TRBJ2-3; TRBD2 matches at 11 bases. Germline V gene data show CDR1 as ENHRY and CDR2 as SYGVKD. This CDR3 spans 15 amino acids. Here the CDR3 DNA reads TGTGCCATCAGACTAGCGGGGGCGGTCACAGATACGCGGTATTTT. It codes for CAIRLAGAVTDTRYF.